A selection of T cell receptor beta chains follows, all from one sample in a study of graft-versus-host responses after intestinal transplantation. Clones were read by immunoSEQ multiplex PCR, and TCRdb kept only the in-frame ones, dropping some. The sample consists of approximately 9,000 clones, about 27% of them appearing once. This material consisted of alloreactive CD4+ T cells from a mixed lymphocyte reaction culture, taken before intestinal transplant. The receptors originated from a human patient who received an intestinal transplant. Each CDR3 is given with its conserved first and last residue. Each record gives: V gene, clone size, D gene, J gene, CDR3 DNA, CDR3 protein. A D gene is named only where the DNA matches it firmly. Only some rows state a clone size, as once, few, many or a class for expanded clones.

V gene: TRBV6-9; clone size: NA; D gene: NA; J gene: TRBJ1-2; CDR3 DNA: TGTGCCAGCAGTGAATTAGCGGGGCTTGATTATGGCTACACCTTC; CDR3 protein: CASSELAGLDYGYTF
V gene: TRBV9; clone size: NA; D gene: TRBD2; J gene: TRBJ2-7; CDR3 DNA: TGTGCCAGCAGCGTCTCTAGCGGGGCCTCCTACGAGCAGTACTTC; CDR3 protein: CASSVSSGASYEQYF
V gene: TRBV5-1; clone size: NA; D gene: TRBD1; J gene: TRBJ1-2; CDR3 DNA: TGCGCCAGCAGCTTGGATTCAGGGGGCTATGGCTATGGCTACACCTTC; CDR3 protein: CASSLDSGGYGYGYTF
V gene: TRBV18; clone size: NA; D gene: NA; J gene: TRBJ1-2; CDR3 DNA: TGTGCCAGCTCACCACTCTCAGGGGTCCCCTATGGCTACACCTTC; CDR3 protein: CASSPLSGVPYGYTF
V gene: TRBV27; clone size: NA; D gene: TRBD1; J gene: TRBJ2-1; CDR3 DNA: TGTGCCAGCAAAAGACAGGGTGAAAATGAGCAGTTCTTC; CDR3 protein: CASKRQGENEQFF
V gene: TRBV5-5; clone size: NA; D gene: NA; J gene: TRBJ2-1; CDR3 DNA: TGTGCCAGCAGCTTGCTTCCAGTGGATGAGCAGTTCTTC; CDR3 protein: CASSLLPVDEQFF
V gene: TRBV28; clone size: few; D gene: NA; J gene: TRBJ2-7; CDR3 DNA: TGTGCCAGCAGTTTATGGGGGCAGGCCCTGATCCCCTACGAGCAGTACTTC; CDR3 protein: CASSLWGQALIPYEQYF
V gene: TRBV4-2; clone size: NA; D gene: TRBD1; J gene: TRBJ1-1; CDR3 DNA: TGTGCCAGCAGCCAACTACAGGGGAGCACTGAAGCTTTCTTT; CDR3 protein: CASSQLQGSTEAFF
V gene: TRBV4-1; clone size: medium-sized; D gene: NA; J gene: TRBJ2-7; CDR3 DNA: TGCGCCAGCAGCCAAGATCCGCTGAGCTCCTACGAGCAGTACTTC; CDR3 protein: CASSQDPLSSYEQYF
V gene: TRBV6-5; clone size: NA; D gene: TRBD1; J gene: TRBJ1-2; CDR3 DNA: TGTGCCAGCAAGGGACAGGGGGCCTCTAACTATGGCTACACCTTC; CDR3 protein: CASKGQGASNYGYTF
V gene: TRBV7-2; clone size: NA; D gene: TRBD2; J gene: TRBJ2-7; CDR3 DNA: TGTGCCAGCAGCTTAGTGGCACCGACTAGCGGGGCTTACGAGCAGTACTTC; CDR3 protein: CASSLVAPTSGAYEQYF
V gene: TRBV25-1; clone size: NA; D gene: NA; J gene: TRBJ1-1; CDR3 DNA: TGTGCCAGCGGGGGGTCGCCGAACACTGAAGCTTTCTTT; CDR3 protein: CASGGSPNTEAFF
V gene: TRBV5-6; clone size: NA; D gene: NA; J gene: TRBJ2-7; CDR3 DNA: TGTGCCAGCAGCCCGAAGGGTCGGGGCGGATCCTACGAGCAGTACTTC; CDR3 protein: CASSPKGRGGSYEQYF
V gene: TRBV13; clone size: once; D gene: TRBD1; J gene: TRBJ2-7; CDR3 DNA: TGTGCCAGCAGCTTATCGGGACAGGGAATCTACGAGCAGTACTTC; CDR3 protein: CASSLSGQGIYEQYF
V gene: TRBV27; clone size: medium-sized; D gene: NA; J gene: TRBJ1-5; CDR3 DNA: TGTGCCAGCAGTTTTTATAGCAATCAGCCCCAGCATTTT; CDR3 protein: CASSFYSNQPQHF
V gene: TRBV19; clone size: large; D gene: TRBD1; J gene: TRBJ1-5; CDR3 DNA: TGTGCCAGTAGTATTAACGACAGGGGGAATCAGCCCCAGCATTTT; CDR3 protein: CASSINDRGNQPQHF
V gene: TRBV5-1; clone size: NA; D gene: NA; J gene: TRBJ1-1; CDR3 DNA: TGCGCCAGCAGCTTGGGAGGACGGATGAACACTGAAGCTTTCTTT; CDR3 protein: CASSLGGRMNTEAFF
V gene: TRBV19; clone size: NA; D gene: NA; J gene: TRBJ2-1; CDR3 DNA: TGTGCCAGTAGTAACCCCCGGGATCAGAGCTCCTACAATGAGCAGTTCTTC; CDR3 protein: CASSNPRDQSSYNEQFF
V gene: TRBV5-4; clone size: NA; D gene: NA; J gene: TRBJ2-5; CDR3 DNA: TGTGCCAGCAGCTTGGAGGGGTACCAAGAGACCCAGTACTTC; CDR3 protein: CASSLEGYQETQYF
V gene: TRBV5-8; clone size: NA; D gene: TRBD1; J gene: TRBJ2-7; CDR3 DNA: TGTGCCAGCAGCTTGGCCGGGACAGGGGTCCTCGAGCAGTACTTC; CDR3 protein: CASSLAGTGVLEQYF
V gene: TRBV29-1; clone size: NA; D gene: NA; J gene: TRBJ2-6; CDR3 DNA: TGCAGCGTTGAGCTAAAAAGCATACAAAGTCGGGCCAACGTCCTGACTTTC; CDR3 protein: CSVELKSIQSRANVLTF
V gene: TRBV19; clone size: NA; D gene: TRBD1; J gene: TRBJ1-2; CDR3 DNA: TGTGCCAGTAGTATGACAGGGGGCATGAACTATGGCTACACCTTC; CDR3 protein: CASSMTGGMNYGYTF
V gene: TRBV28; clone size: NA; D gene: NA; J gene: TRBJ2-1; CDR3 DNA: TGTGCCAGCAGTTGGGCCAGGGCCTATGAGCAGTTCTTC; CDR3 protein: CASSWARAYEQFF
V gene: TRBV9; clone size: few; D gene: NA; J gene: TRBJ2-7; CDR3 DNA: TGTGCCAGCAGCGTATCCGGGAGTCCCACCTACGAGCAGTACTTC; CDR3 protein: CASSVSGSPTYEQYF
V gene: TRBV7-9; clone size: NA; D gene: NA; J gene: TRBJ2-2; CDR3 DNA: TGTGCCAGCAGCTTAGCGAGACAGGTTTATTTCCCCGGGGAGCTGTTTTTT; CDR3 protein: CASSLARQVYFPGELFF
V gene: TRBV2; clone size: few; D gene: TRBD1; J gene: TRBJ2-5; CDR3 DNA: TGTGCCAGCAGTAGTAGTTGGGCAGGGGGAGAAGAGACCCAGTACTTC; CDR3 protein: CASSSSWAGGEETQYF
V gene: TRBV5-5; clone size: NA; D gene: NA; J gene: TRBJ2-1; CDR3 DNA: TGTGCCAGCAGCTTGGGGCAGTACAATGAGCAGTTCTTC; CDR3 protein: CASSLGQYNEQFF
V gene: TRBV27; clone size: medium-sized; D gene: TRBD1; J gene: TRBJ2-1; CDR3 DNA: TGTGCCAGCAGTCCCCTTGAAGACCAGGGGGCCTACAATGAGCAGTTCTTC; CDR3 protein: CASSPLEDQGAYNEQFF
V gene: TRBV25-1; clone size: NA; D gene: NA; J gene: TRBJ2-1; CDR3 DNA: TGTGCCAGCAGTGAACTGGGGGACTCCTACAATGAGCAGTTCTTC; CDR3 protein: CASSELGDSYNEQFF
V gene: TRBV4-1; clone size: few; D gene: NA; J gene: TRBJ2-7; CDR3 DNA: TGCGCCAGCAGCCAAGAGGAGCGGCAGGTCCCTCCCTACGAGCAGTACTTC; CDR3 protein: CASSQEERQVPPYEQYF
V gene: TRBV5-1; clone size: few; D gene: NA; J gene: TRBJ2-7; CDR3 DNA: TGCGCCAGCAGCTTCCCCAGGGGCTACGAGCAGTACTTC; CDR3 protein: CASSFPRGYEQYF
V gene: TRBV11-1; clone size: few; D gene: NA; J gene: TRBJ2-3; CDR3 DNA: TGTGCCAGCAGCTTACTTGGGGGCCCAGATACGCAGTATTTT; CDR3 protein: CASSLLGGPDTQYF
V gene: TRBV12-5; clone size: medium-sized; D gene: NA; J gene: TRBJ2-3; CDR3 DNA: TGTGCTAGTGGTCCGGACTCCGGAGGGGATACGCAGTATTTT; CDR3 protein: CASGPDSGGDTQYF
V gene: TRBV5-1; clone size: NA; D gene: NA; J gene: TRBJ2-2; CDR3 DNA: TGCGCCAGCAATGAGGGGATGACCGGGGAGCTGTTTTTT; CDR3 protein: CASNEGMTGELFF
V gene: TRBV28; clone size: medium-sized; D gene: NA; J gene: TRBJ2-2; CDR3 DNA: TGTGCCAGCAGTTTTTGGGAGGTTTTTCCCTTCGGGGAGCTGTTTTTT; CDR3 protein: CASSFWEVFPFGELFF
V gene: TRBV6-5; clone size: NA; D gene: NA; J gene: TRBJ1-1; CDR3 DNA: TGTGCCAGCAGTTACCCGAACACTGAAGCTTTCTTT; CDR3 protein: CASSYPNTEAFF
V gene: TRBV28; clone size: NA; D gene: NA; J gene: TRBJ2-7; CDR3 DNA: TGTGCCAGCAGTTTGAGGGGAACCAGCTCCTACGAGCAGTACTTC; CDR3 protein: CASSLRGTSSYEQYF
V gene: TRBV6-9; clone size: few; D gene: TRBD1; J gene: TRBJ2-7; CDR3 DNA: TGTGCCAGCAGTTACGGGACAGGGCTCGAGCAGTACTTC; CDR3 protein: CASSYGTGLEQYF
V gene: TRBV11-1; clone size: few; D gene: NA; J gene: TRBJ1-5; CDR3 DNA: TGTGCCAGCAGCTTTGCCGTCAATCAGCCCCAGCATTTT; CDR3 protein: CASSFAVNQPQHF
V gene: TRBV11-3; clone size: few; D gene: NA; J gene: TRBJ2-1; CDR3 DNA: TGTGCCAGCAGCCCCAGCCGGGGCTCCTACAATGAGCAGTTCTTC; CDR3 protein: CASSPSRGSYNEQFF
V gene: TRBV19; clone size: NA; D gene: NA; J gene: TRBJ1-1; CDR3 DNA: TGTGCCAGTAGTGGGGGGCTCACTGAAGCTTTCTTT; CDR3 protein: CASSGGLTEAFF
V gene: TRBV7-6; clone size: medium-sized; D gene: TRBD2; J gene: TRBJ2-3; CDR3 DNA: TGTGCCAGCAGCTTTTCCGGGAGGGCCGGCACAGATACGCAGTATTTT; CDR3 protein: CASSFSGRAGTDTQYF
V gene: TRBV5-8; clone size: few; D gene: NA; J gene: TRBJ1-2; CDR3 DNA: TGTGCCAGCAGCTTTCGTCGTCAGAATCATGGCTACACCTTC; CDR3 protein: CASSFRRQNHGYTF
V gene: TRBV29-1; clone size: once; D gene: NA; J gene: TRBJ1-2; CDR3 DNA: TGCAGCGTTGCGGGTGGGGATACTAACTATGGCTACACCTTC; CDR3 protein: CSVAGGDTNYGYTF
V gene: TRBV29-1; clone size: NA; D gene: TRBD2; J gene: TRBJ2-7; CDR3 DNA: TGCAGCGTTGAAGGGCGGGAGGGCCCTGTGCTCTCCTCCTACGAGCAGTACTTC; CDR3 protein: CSVEGREGPVLSSYEQYF
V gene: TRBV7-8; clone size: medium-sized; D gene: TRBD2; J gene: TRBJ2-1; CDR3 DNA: TGTGCCAGCAGCTTAAGGTGGGCAGTTGAGCGGGAGCTCTGGAATGAGCAGTTCTTC; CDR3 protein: CASSLRWAVERELWNEQFF
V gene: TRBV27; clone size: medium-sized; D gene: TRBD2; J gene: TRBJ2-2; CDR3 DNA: TGTGCCAGCAGTCTCTGGGGGGGGGCGAACACCGGGGAGCTGTTTTTT; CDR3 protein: CASSLWGGANTGELFF
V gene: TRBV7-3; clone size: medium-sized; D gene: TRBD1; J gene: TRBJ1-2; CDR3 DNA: TGTGCCAGCAGTTTATACCCAGGGGGGGACTATGGCTACACCTTC; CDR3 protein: CASSLYPGGDYGYTF
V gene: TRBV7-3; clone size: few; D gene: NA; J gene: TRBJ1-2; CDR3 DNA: TGTGCCAGCAGCCCCGCAGGGATGTCCGACTATGGCTACACCTTC; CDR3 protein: CASSPAGMSDYGYTF
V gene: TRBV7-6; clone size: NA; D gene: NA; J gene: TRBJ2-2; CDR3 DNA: TGTGCCAGCAGCTTAGTTCGTCCTTGGCAGATTCCGAACACCGGGGAGCTGTTTTTT; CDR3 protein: CASSLVRPWQIPNTGELFF
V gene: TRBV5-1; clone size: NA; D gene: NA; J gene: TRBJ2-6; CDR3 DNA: TGCGCCAGCAGCCGACCCTTGAGGCTTTTCAACGTCCTGACTTTC; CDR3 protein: CASSRPLRLFNVLTF
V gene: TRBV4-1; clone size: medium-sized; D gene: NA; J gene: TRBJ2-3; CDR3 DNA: TGCGCCAGCAGCCAAGTGGAAGGTGTAGATACGCAGTATTTT; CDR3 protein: CASSQVEGVDTQYF